This T cell receptor (beta chain) originates from a study of neoadjuvant anti-PD-1 for oral cavity cancer. PBMC libraries mostly used approximately 500 ng of input genomic DNA, with six replicates per sample. This table comes from immunoSEQ multiplex PCR, and its TCRdb copy is limited to in-frame clones, with some not included. The sample lists approximately 7,100 clones; about 69% were seen once. Trimming pared 5 bases from V and 2 bases from J, leaving 15 bases between. The CDR3 is made up of 15 amino acids. Germline CDR1 is SEHNR and CDR2 is FQNEAQ (reference sequence). The chain links TRBV7-9 to TRBJ1-2; perhaps TRBD1 as D (6 bases). This specimen was PBMCs, taken before nivolumab (anti-PD-1) treatment. The source of this sequence is a person aged 40 to 85 with oral cavity squamous cell carcinoma. The CDR3 DNA sequence: TGTGCCAGCAGCCAACAGGGTAGTTCCAACTATGGCTACACCTTC. This encodes CASSQQGSSNYGYTF.